Each of the 20 T cell receptor beta chains below was sequenced from the same sample in a study of beta chain features in type 1 diabetes. Findings of the study overall: Among all four CD4+ subsets, Type 1 diabetes patients had TCRB CDR3s that were moderately but significantly shorter.

The sequenced template was cDNA made from the entire isolated RNA. Generated by immunoSEQ multiplex PCR, the TCRdb table keeps only in-frame clones and is missing some. Found here are a few hundred thousand clones, about 13% of them singletons; the top ten hold roughly 0.015%. Antigen specificity for these receptors is unknown. Material: naive CD4+ T cells from blood. The receptors originated from a woman under 30 with type 1 diabetes.

This clone occurred a few times. CDR3 coding DNA: TGTGCCAGCAGTTTCGGGGGGATCCCCTACGAGCAGTACGTC. It translates to CASSFGGIPYEQYV. The chain carries TRBV28 and TRBJ2-7; 7 positions match TRBD2. CDR1 MDHEN and CDR2 SYDVKM come from the germline V gene. This CDR3 comprises 14 residues. V gave up 3 bases and J gave up 2 bases; unmatched junction bases: 4.

The J gene is TRBJ1-1, the V gene TRBV18; D call uncertain. Germline V gives CDR1 KGHSH, CDR2 LQKENI. V lost 10 bases, J lost 1 base, and 13 bases lay in between. The CDR3 consists of 13 residues. The CDR3 DNA follows: TGTGCCACCCGCCCTCCGGGGAACACTGAAGCTTTCTTT. This encodes CATRPPGNTEAFF. The variable domain in full, completed from reference TRBV18 and TRBJ1-1, reads NAGVMQNPRHLVRRRGQEARLRCSPMKGHSHVYWYRQLPEEGLKFMVYLQKENIIDESGMPKERFSAEFPKEGPSILRIQQVVRGDSAAYFCATRPPGNTEAFFGQGTRLTVV.

This chain links TRBV2 with TRBJ1-2, with D perhaps matching TRBD1 (6 bases). The length of the CDR3 is 13 residues. Trimming removed 3 bases from V and 8 bases from J, with 13 bases in between. Germline lookup yields CDR1 SNHLY and CDR2 FYNNEI. CDR3 residues: CASSDNRERGYTF. The CDR3 DNA reads TGTGCCAGCAGTGACAACAGGGAGAGAGGCTACACCTTC.

This clone was seen repeatedly, ten times or more. The rearrangement joins TRBV28 to TRBJ2-1; the D is unclear. Per germline, CDR1 MDHEN and CDR2 SYDVKM. The germline V and J ends were trimmed by 7 bases and 9 bases, with 10 bases remaining between them. The CDR3 is 11 residues long. CDR3 region: CASTSGREQFF. CDR3 nucleotide sequence: TGTGCCAGCACCTCGGGTCGTGAGCAGTTCTTC.

This clone occurred a few times. Here the CDR3 DNA reads TGTGCCAGCAGTTACTCGGGCAGGGTGGTGGATACGCAGTATTTT. Protein sequence: CASSYSGRVVDTQYF. V and J are TRBV6-5 and TRBJ2-3, with TRBD1 as a possible D gene (5 bases). In germline, CDR1 is MNHEY, CDR2 SVGAGI. V was trimmed by 0 bases and J by 6 bases, leaving 13 bases between them. The CDR3 is 15 amino acids.

The sample holds a few counts of this clone. The chain carries TRBV6-5 and TRBJ1-2; a possible D gene is TRBD1 (5 bases). Germline loops: CDR1 MNHEY, CDR2 SVGAGI. The CDR3 is made up of 15 amino acids. With 0 bases removed from V and 4 bases from J, the gap between germline ends came to 12 bases. CDR3 DNA sequence: TGTGCCAGCAGTTACTCAGCACACAGGACCTATGGCTACACCTTC. Encoded protein: CASSYSAHRTYGYTF.

The chain employs TRBV18 and TRBJ2-7; D may be TRBD1 (6 bases). V lost 5 bases to trimming and J lost 6 bases, with 14 bases between them. The CDR3 runs 13 residues. The germline V gene encodes CDR1 KGHSH and CDR2 LQKENI. The CDR3 DNA sequence: TGTGCCAGCTCAACAGGGTTGGTGATCGAGCAGTACTTC. Amino acids: CASSTGLVIEQYF.

A few counts support this clone. The CDR3 here is CASTRLARETQYF. In DNA, the CDR3 is TGTGCCAGCACCAGACTAGCCCGGGAGACCCAGTACTTC. This chain joins TRBV5-6 and TRBJ2-5; 7 bases fit TRBD2. The CDR3 runs to 13 residues. Germline assignment: CDR1 SGHDT and CDR2 YYEEEE. Trimming at V came to 6 bases and at J to 5 bases, leaving 7 bases not matched to a gene.

This clone turned up a few times. This chain joins TRBV27 and TRBJ2-3; D gene uncertain. CDR1 is MNHEY, CDR2 SMNVEV, per germline (reference sequence). V was shortened by 2 bases and J by 2 bases, with 8 bases between the two germline ends. This CDR3 comprises 14 residues. This CDR3 is CASSLGPTTDTQYF. In nucleotides, the CDR3 is TGTGCCAGCAGTTTAGGGCCTACCACAGATACGCAGTATTTT.

This chain joins TRBV5-1 and TRBJ2-5; TRBD1 might be the D (5 bases). V gave up 0 bases and J gave up 5 bases, with 11 bases separating them. This CDR3 comprises 14 residues. CDR1 is SGHRS, CDR2 YFSETQ, per germline. The CDR3 region has the DNA TGCGCCAGCAGCTTGGGTCCGGCAGGGGAGACCCAGTACTTC. The encoded protein is CASSLGPAGETQYF.

This chain joins TRBV7-2 and TRBJ2-2; D might be TRBD1 (6 bases). CDR1 is SGHTA and CDR2 is FQGNSA in the germline V gene. Trimming removed 5 bases at V and 6 bases at J, with 16 bases between. This CDR3 is built from 15 residues. The DNA for the CDR3 is TGTGCCAGCAGCCTATTGCCACAGGGATCCGGGGAGCTGTTTTTT. This codes for CASSLLPQGSGELFF.

A few counts support this clone. A junction boundary mismatches the germline segment, possibly from a read error. V and J are TRBV7-2 and TRBJ2-1, with 10 bases aligning to TRBD2. This CDR3 is built from 14 residues. Per the germline V gene, CDR1 is SGHTA and CDR2 is FQGNSA. The CDR3 loop is CASSRAGGPMKAVF. In DNA, the CDR3 is TGTGCCAGCTCGAGAGCGGGAGGGCCTATGAAGGCGGTCTTC. Together with reference TRBV7-2 and TRBJ2-1, the CDR3 gives the full variable domain: GAGVSQSPSNKVTEKGKDVELRCDPISGHTALYWYRQSLGQGLEFLIYFQGNSAPDKSGLPSDRFSAERTGGSVSTLTIQRTQQEDSAVYLCASSRAGGPMKAVFGPGTRLTVL.

This clone was detected only a few times. V usage is TRBV30 and J usage is TRBJ2-7, with 8 bases that match TRBD2. Germline V gene data show CDR1 as GTSNPN and CDR2 as SVGIG (reference sequence). The CDR3 runs to 16 residues. With V trimmed by 4 bases and J by 2 bases, 13 bases remained unmatched. CDR3 sequence: CAWTPAGGGIPYEQYF. The CDR3 bases are TGTGCCTGGACACCGGCGGGGGGCGGAATTCCCTACGAGCAGTACTTC.

The chain is built from TRBV11-2 and TRBJ1-1; D not resolved. V lost 3 bases and J 6 bases, leaving 5 bases between the germline ends. This CDR3 has 11 residues. In germline, CDR1 is SGHAT, CDR2 FQNNGV. CDR3 DNA: TGTGCCAGCAGCTTTCGCGCTGAAGCTTTCTTT. Translating it yields CASSFRAEAFF.

This clone was counted between two and nine times. The rearrangement uses TRBV6-1 and TRBJ2-7, with 14 bases fitting TRBD2. The CDR3 spans 14 residues. With 9 bases clipped from V and 6 bases from J, the junction kept 7 bases outside the gene matches. Germline CDR1 is MNHNS and CDR2 is SASEGT. The DNA for the CDR3 is TGTGCCAGTGCTGGACTAGCGGGAGGCCGCGAGCAGTACGTC. This codes for CASAGLAGGREQYV.

The CDR3 DNA sequence: TGCAGCGTTGAAGTGCGGGACAGGCGAAACACCATATATTTT. It specifies CSVEVRDRRNTIYF. The V and J genes are TRBV29-1 and TRBJ1-3, with TRBD1 matching 8 bases. Germline loops: CDR1 SQVTM, CDR2 ANQGSEA. With V trimmed by 1 base and J by 5 bases, 4 bases remained unmatched. CDR3 size: 14 residues.

The chain uses TRBV7-9 and TRBJ1-5; 9 bases map to TRBD1. The CDR3 covers 13 residues. Germline values: CDR1 SEHNR, CDR2 FQNEAQ (reference sequence). J gave up 9 bases and V 5 bases, and 5 bases lay outside the gene matches. CDR3 sequence: CASSPGQGLPQHF. For the CDR3, the DNA is TGTGCCAGCAGCCCCGGACAGGGGCTGCCCCAGCATTTT.

The chain couples TRBV7-8 to TRBJ2-2; 9 nucleotides match TRBD1. Trimming at V came to 6 bases and at J to 3 bases, leaving 2 bases not matched to a gene. The CDR3 sequence is 14 residues long. Germline V gene sequence: CDR1 SGHVS, CDR2 FQNEAQ. CDR3 in amino acids: CASRQGADTGELFF. The CDR3, as DNA: TGTGCCAGCAGACAGGGGGCGGACACCGGGGAGCTGTTTTTT. The whole variable domain, remainder taken from reference TRBV7-8 and TRBJ2-2, is GAGVSQSPRYKVAKRGQDVALRCDPISGHVSLFWYQQALGQGPEFLTYFQNEAQLDKSGLPSDRFFAERPEGSVSTLKIQRTQQEDSAVYLCASRQGADTGELFFGEGSRLTVL.

The V gene is TRBV7-9, the J gene TRBJ2-3; 9 bases match TRBD1. The CDR3 is made up of 16 amino acids. Trimming removed 5 bases from V and 7 bases from J; junction bases left unmatched: 13. Per germline, CDR1 SEHNR and CDR2 FQNEAQ (reference sequence). CDR3 in DNA: TGTGCCAGCAGCCGTCCGGGACAGGGACACAAACATACGCAGTATTTT. It codes for CASSRPGQGHKHTQYF.

The chain couples TRBV10-2 to TRBJ1-1; D is unclear. The V end was cut by 5 bases, the J end by 6 bases, with 10 bases between. Germline V gene lookup returns CDR1 WSHSY and CDR2 SAAADI. The CDR3 spans 12 residues. CDR3 sequence: CASSPGEAEAFF. In nucleotides, the CDR3 is TGCGCCAGCAGTCCCGGGGAGGCTGAAGCTTTCTTT.